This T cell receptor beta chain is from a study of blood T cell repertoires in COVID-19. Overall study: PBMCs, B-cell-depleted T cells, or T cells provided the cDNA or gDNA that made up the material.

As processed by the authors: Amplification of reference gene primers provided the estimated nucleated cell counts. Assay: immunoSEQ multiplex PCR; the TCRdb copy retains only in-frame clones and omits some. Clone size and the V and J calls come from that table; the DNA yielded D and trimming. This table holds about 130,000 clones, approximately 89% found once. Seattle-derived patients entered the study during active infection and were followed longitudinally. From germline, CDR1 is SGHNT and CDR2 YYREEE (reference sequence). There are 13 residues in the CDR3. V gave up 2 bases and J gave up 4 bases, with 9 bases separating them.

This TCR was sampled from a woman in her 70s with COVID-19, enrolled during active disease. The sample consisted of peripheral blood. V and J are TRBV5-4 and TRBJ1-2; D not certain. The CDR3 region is CASSLPGTYGYTF. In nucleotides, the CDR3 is TGTGCCAGCAGCTTACCAGGAACCTATGGCTACACCTTC.